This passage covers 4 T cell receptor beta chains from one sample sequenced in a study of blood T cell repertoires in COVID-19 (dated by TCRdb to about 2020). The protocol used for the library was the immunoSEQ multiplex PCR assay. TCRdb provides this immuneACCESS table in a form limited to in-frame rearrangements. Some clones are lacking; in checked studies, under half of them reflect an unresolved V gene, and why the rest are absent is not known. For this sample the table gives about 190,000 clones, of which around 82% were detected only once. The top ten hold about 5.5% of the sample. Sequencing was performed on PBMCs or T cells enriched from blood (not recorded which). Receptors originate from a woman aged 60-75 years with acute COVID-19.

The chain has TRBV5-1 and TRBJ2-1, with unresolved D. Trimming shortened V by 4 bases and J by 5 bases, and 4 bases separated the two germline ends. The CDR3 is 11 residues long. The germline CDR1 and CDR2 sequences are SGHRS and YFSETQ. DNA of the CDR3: TGCGCCAGCAGCCAGAACAATGAGCAGTTCTTC. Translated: CASSQNNEQFF.

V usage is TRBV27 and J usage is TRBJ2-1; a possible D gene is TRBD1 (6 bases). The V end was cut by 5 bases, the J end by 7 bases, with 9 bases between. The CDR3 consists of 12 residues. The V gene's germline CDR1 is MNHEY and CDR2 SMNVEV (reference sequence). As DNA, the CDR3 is TGTGCCAGCAGTAAACAGGGTAATGAGCAGTTCTTC. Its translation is CASSKQGNEQFF.

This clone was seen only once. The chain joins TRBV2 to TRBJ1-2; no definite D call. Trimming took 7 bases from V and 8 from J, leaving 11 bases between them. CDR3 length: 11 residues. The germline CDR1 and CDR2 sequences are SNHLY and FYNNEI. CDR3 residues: CASMGVEGYTF. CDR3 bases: TGTGCCAGCATGGGCGTTGAGGGCTACACCTTC.

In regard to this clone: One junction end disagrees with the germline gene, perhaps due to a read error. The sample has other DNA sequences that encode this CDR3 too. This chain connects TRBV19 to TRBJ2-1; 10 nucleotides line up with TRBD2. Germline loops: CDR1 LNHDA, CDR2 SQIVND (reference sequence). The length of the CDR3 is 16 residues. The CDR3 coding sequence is TGCGCCAGTAGTAGTTCCCGAGCGGGAGGGGGGAATGAGCAGTTCTTC. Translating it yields CASSSSRAGGGNEQFF.